The rows below give T cell receptor beta chains drawn from one sample of a study of T cell responses to AZD1222 COVID-19 vaccine. TCRdb's table, derived via immunoSEQ multiplex PCR, lists solely in-frame clones and lacks some. Of approximately 170,000 clones listed, 88% are singletons. Material: peripheral blood, obtained 28 days after the second AZD1222 dose. The receptors derive from an adult who received the AZD1222 COVID-19 vaccine. CDR3s include the opening cysteine and the closing phenylalanine or tryptophan. D genes are given only for firm matches. Expanded clones get a size class; other rows say once, few or many, or leave the size out.

TGTGCCAGTACCCCGAATCGGGTCAACTATGGCTACACCTTC CASTPNRVNYGYTF TRBV19 NA TRBJ1-2 NA
TGTGCCAGCAGTGAACGGGACAGCATGTCCTATGGCTACACCTTC CASSERDSMSYGYTF TRBV6-1 NA TRBJ1-2 TRBD1
TGTGCCAGCAGTGAACCGGGGACTGCCAGGGAGCAGTACTTC CASSEPGTAREQYF TRBV25-1 few TRBJ2-7 NA
TGTGCCAGCAGTTTGGGGACAGGGGCTAACTATGGCTACACCTTC CASSLGTGANYGYTF TRBV28 NA TRBJ1-2 TRBD1
TGTGCCACCAGCAGAGACCCCGGACAGGGGCGGGAAAAACTGTTTTTT CATSRDPGQGREKLFF TRBV15 NA TRBJ1-4 TRBD1
TGTGCCAGCAGTCCGGGACAGGGGGTATCACCCCTCCACTTT CASSPGQGVSPLHF TRBV6-5 NA TRBJ1-6 TRBD1
TGTGCCAGCAGCTCCGGCAGGGACTACGAGCAGTACTTC CASSSGRDYEQYF TRBV6-2/TRBV6-3 NA TRBJ2-7 NA
TGTGCCAGCAGCTTGGAAGGCACGGGACCCTACGAGCAGTACTTC CASSLEGTGPYEQYF TRBV5-4 NA TRBJ2-7 NA
TGTGCCAGCAGCGACCGGGACAGGGCCCTTCCAACTAATGAAAAACTGTTTTTT CASSDRDRALPTNEKLFF TRBV21-1 NA TRBJ1-4 NA
TGTGCCAGCAGTCCCCGGACAGGGAACACTGAAGCTTTCTTT CASSPRTGNTEAFF TRBV27 NA TRBJ1-1 TRBD1
TGTGCCAGCAGTTCGAACAGCGGAGCTTTCTTT CASSSNSGAFF TRBV27 few TRBJ1-1 NA
TGTGCCAGTAGAACCGGACAGACTCAGCCCCAGCATTTT CASRTGQTQPQHF TRBV19 NA TRBJ1-5 NA
TGTGCCAGCAGCTTAACAGGGCCCACCGGGGAGCTGTTTTTT CASSLTGPTGELFF TRBV5-4 NA TRBJ2-2 NA
TGCGCCAGCAGCCACCGACTATCGTACCAAGAGACCCAGTACTTC CASSHRLSYQETQYF TRBV4-1 NA TRBJ2-5 NA
TGTGCCAGCAGCCGGACTAGCGGGGGCGCGAACACCGGGGAGCTGTTTTTT CASSRTSGGANTGELFF TRBV7-9 NA TRBJ2-2 TRBD2
TGTGCCAGCAGCTATGACTCGAACACTGAAGCTTTCTTT CASSYDSNTEAFF TRBV5-4 NA TRBJ1-1 NA
TGTGCCAGCAGCGCTAGCGGGGGGGCCTGGAATGAGCAGTTCTTC CASSASGGAWNEQFF TRBV2 once TRBJ2-1 TRBD2
TGTGCCAGCAGCCAACCACCCGGGACATTGAACACCACAGATACGCAGTATTTT CASSQPPGTLNTTDTQYF TRBV21-1 NA TRBJ2-3 NA
TGTGCCAGCAGCCAAGGGGGACCTGGAAACACCATATATTTT CASSQGGPGNTIYF TRBV11-2 NA TRBJ1-3 NA
TGTGCCAGTAGTCCGGAGACAGGATACCAAGAGACCCAGTACTTC CASSPETGYQETQYF TRBV19 NA TRBJ2-5 NA
TGTGCCAGCAGCACCCGGTCCCAGGTGGGGGAGACCCAGTACTTC CASSTRSQVGETQYF TRBV7-2 few TRBJ2-5 NA
TGTGCCAGCAGCCCCAGACAGGGGACGTCCTATAATTCACCCCTCCACTTT CASSPRQGTSYNSPLHF TRBV7-8 NA TRBJ1-6 TRBD1
TGTGCCAGCAGCCTCCGGGGGGCTGGGGCCAACGTCCTGACTTTC CASSLRGAGANVLTF TRBV7-3 few TRBJ2-6 TRBD2
TGTGCCAGTAGTCGGGGGTCCACCGGGGAGCTGTTTTTT CASSRGSTGELFF TRBV19 NA TRBJ2-2 NA
TGTGCCAGCAGCAACCGACTAGCGGGGGACAATGAGCAGTTCTTC CASSNRLAGDNEQFF TRBV7-2 once TRBJ2-1 TRBD2
TGTGCCAGCAGCTTAAGCAGGGCAGGAGCCTACGAGCAGTACTTC CASSLSRAGAYEQYF TRBV7-2 NA TRBJ2-7 NA
TGTGCCAGCAGCTTGGGGCAGGGGACCTACAATGAGCAGTTCTTC CASSLGQGTYNEQFF TRBV5-4 NA TRBJ2-1 NA
TGTGCCAGCAGCCAAGTTGGGGGCACCGGGGAGCTGTTTTTT CASSQVGGTGELFF TRBV4-2 NA TRBJ2-2 NA
TGTGCCAGCAGTCCGCAGAGCAATCAGCCCCAGCATTTT CASSPQSNQPQHF TRBV6-6 NA TRBJ1-5 NA
TGTGCCAGCAGGCTGACAGGGTTAGGCTACACCTTC CASRLTGLGYTF TRBV5-6 once TRBJ1-2 TRBD1
TGTGCCTGGAGCCATTATTTTGGCTACACCTTC CAWSHYFGYTF TRBV30 few TRBJ1-2 NA
TGTGCCAGCTCACCCCGAGGCGGGCAAGAGACCCAGTACTTC CASSPRGGQETQYF TRBV18 NA TRBJ2-5 NA
TGTGCCAGCAGCCAGGGACAATATGGCTACACCTTC CASSQGQYGYTF TRBV3-1/TRBV3-2 NA TRBJ1-2 NA
TGTGCCAGTAGTCCCACAACAGGGAGGGAAGGGAACACTGAAGCTTTCTTT CASSPTTGREGNTEAFF TRBV19 NA TRBJ1-1 NA
TGTGCCAGTAGTATAGGGGCAGTTCAGAACACCGGGGAGCTGTTTTTT CASSIGAVQNTGELFF TRBV19 NA TRBJ2-2 NA
TGTGCCAGCAGCTTCGGCTCGGGGTCAGTAGATACGCAGTATTTT CASSFGSGSVDTQYF TRBV7-9 NA TRBJ2-3 NA
TGTGCCAGCAGTTCAGGGGACAGTAGCAATCAGCCCCAGCATTTT CASSSGDSSNQPQHF TRBV6-4 NA TRBJ1-5 TRBD1
TGCAGCGTTAGACAGGGGGCTGAAGCTTTCTTT CSVRQGAEAFF TRBV29-1 few TRBJ1-1 TRBD1
TGTGCCAGCACTCTTGGGGGGACGGGGCCCCAGCATTTT CASTLGGTGPQHF TRBV12-3/TRBV12-4 few TRBJ1-5 NA
TGTGCCAGCAGTTACGTAAACGGGGAGCAGTACTTC CASSYVNGEQYF TRBV6-6 NA TRBJ2-7 NA